The rows below give T cell receptor beta chains drawn from one sample of a study of CD8+ T cells in alopecia areata. Libraries were prepared by immunoSEQ multiplex PCR; TCRdb keeps only in-frame clonotypes and omits some of them. The data show approximately 140,000 clones, approximately 50% seen once. The sample taken for sequencing was CD4+ T cells sorted from blood. These receptor sequences come from a human donor with alopecia areata. Each CDR3 is given with its conserved first and last residue. A D gene is named only where the DNA matches it firmly. The size entry is marked missing in some rows and otherwise reads once, few, many or a size class.

-,-,TRBJ2-4,17,TRBV5-1,TGCGCCAGCAGCTTGGAAACGAATCGTATAGCCAAAAACATTCAGTACTTC,CASSLETNRIAKNIQYF
few,-,TRBJ1-5,14,TRBV19,TGTGCCAGTAGTATAGATGGCACCAATCAGCCCCAGCATTTT,CASSIDGTNQPQHF
-,-,TRBJ1-1,15,TRBV29-1,TGCAGCGTTGAACGGCAGGGGAGGGGGGACACTGAAGCTTTCTTT,CSVERQGRGDTEAFF
-,TRBD1,TRBJ1-2,14,TRBV6-1,TGTGCCAGCAGTGAAAGGATACAGGGGATGGCCCACACCTTC,CASSERIQGMAHTF
-,-,TRBJ2-7,13,TRBV27,TGTGCCAGCAGTAGGGGGAGCTCCTACGAGCAGTACTTC,CASSRGSSYEQYF
-,TRBD2,TRBJ2-7,14,TRBV7-6,TGTGCCAGCAGCTTAGGGGGGACTACCTACGAGCAGTACTTC,CASSLGGTTYEQYF
few,-,TRBJ2-3,14,TRBV18,TGTGCCAGCTCACCTTCGGCTAGCACAGATACGCAGTATTTT,CASSPSASTDTQYF
-,TRBD1,TRBJ2-2,16,TRBV15,TGTGCCACCAGCAGAGCGCAGGGGGCGCTGACCGGGGAGCTGTTTTTT,CATSRAQGALTGELFF
few,TRBD2,TRBJ2-7,17,TRBV27,TGTGCCAGCAGTTCCGGCCCTCCTAGCGGGAGAAACTACGAGCAGTACTTC,CASSSGPPSGRNYEQYF
-,-,TRBJ2-3,11,TRBV6-6,TGTGCCAGCGGGGAAACACGTACGCAGTATTTT,CASGETRTQYF
-,-,TRBJ2-3,13,TRBV27,TGTGCCAGCAGTTTGTGGGACACAGATACGCAGTATTTT,CASSLWDTDTQYF
few,-,TRBJ2-7,13,TRBV6-1,TGTGCCAGCAGTGAAGCAGGCAGCTACGAGCAGTACTTC,CASSEAGSYEQYF
few,-,TRBJ1-1,12,TRBV28,TGTGCCAGTATAGGCTGGGACACTGAAGCTTTCTTT,CASIGWDTEAFF
few,TRBD1,TRBJ1-2,15,TRBV25-1,TGTGCCAGCAGTGATCCGGCAGGGGGCACCTATGGCTACACCTTC,CASSDPAGGTYGYTF
once,-,TRBJ2-6,17,TRBV28,TGTGCCAGCAGTTTATACCAGGGGACCTCTGGGGCCAACGTCCTGACTTTC,CASSLYQGTSGANVLTF
-,-,TRBJ2-1,15,TRBV5-1,TGCGCCAGCAGCTTGGCTACAGGCTCCTACAATGAGCAGTTCTTC,CASSLATGSYNEQFF
-,-,TRBJ2-7,15,TRBV2,TGTGCCAGCAGTGAGCGAGGGAGACCCGTGGGCGAGCAGTACTTC,CASSERGRPVGEQYF
few,TRBD2,TRBJ2-5,14,TRBV7-9,TGTGCCAGCAGCTTGCGGACTAGGGAGGAGACCCAGTACTTC,CASSLRTREETQYF
-,TRBD1,TRBJ1-5,14,TRBV2,TGTGCCAGCAGTGTACAGGGGAAGGGTGAGCCCCAGCATTTT,CASSVQGKGEPQHF
few,TRBD2,TRBJ2-1,21,TRBV7-6,TGTGCCAGCAGCCTGAAGGCGGGGCTAGCGGGAGGGTCAGGGACCTACAATGAGCAGTTCTTC,CASSLKAGLAGGSGTYNEQFF
few,-,TRBJ2-2,13,TRBV11-1,TGTGCCAGCACAATTGGTTTGACCGGGGAGCTGTTTTTT,CASTIGLTGELFF
-,-,TRBJ1-1,12,TRBV14,TGTGCCAGCAGCCAAGCTGGTGTTGAAGCTTTCTTT,CASSQAGVEAFF
-,TRBD1,TRBJ2-7,12,TRBV29-1,TGCAGCGTCACAGGGGGAAACTACGAGCAGTACTTC,CSVTGGNYEQYF
-,-,TRBJ2-3,15,TRBV5-1,TGCGCCAGCAGCTTGAGCTTAACTAGCACAGATACGCAGTATTTT,CASSLSLTSTDTQYF
-,-,TRBJ2-6,15,TRBV4-2,TGTGCCAGCAGCCAAGTGACGACTGGGGCCAACGTCCTGACTTTC,CASSQVTTGANVLTF
few,TRBD1,TRBJ1-2,14,TRBV29-1,TGCAGCGTTGAGCGAAACAGGGGGCAAGGAGGCTACACCTTC,CSVERNRGQGGYTF
-,-,TRBJ2-7,15,TRBV2,TGTGCCAGCAGTGAAGAGAACCTACCCGCCCACGAGCAGTACTTC,CASSEENLPAHEQYF
-,-,TRBJ2-2,16,TRBV19,TGTGCCAGTAGTCCGAGGTCAGGGTTTGGCACCGGGGAGCTGTTTTTT,CASSPRSGFGTGELFF
few,TRBD2,TRBJ2-7,16,TRBV5-1,TGCGCCAGCAGCTTGGGATGGACTAGCGACTTCGGTGAGCAGTACTTC,CASSLGWTSDFGEQYF
-,TRBD1,TRBJ2-1,15,TRBV5-1,TGCGCCAGCAGCTTGGCCGGGACAGGGAACAATGAGCAGTTCTTC,CASSLAGTGNNEQFF
few,-,TRBJ2-1,15,TRBV29-1,TGCAGCGTTGCCGCAGGACTGATTACCTACAATGAGCAGTTCTTC,CSVAAGLITYNEQFF
-,TRBD1,TRBJ1-2,12,TRBV30,TGTGCCTGCCCGACAGGGAACTATGGCTACACCTTC,CACPTGNYGYTF
-,-,TRBJ1-2,16,TRBV5-1,TGCGCCAGCAGCTTGGATCGGTCAGGAAGGAACTATGGCTACACCTTC,CASSLDRSGRNYGYTF
-,-,TRBJ2-4,14,TRBV29-1,TGCAGCGTCCTAGTCGGGACCCGCGAAGGCATTCAGTACTTC,CSVLVGTREGIQYF
-,-,TRBJ2-7,13,TRBV29-1,TGCAGCGTTGAAGAAAAGGGAACCTACGAGCAGTACTTC,CSVEEKGTYEQYF
-,TRBD1,TRBJ1-2,15,TRBV29-1,TGCAGCGTGTCTGCTACCGGGACAGGGAACTATGGCTACACCTTC,CSVSATGTGNYGYTF
once,-,TRBJ1-2,16,TRBV30,TGTGCCTGGACCATTCTACCCCTCCTCTCGGACTATGGCTACACCTTC,CAWTILPLLSDYGYTF
-,TRBD2,TRBJ2-1,15,TRBV7-9,TGTGCCAGCAGCCCCGGGACTAGCGGAAACAATGAGCAGTTCTTC,CASSPGTSGNNEQFF
-,TRBD2,TRBJ2-3,16,TRBV27,TGTGCCAGCAGTTTATCAGCGGGACCTCGTACAGATACGCAGTATTTT,CASSLSAGPRTDTQYF
few,TRBD2,TRBJ2-5,15,TRBV29-1,TGCAGCGTCCCCCTTAGCGGGAGCCGGCAAGAGACCCAGTACTTC,CSVPLSGSRQETQYF
-,-,TRBJ2-3,13,TRBV5-1,TGCGCCAGCAGTGGGGGCGGCACAGATACGCAGTATTTT,CASSGGGTDTQYF
few,-,TRBJ2-1,12,TRBV7-6,TGTGCCAGCAGCTTAGACGGGAATGAGCAGTTCTTC,CASSLDGNEQFF
-,TRBD2,TRBJ2-1,15,TRBV5-1,TGCGCCAGCAGCTTGCTTAGCGGGAGTGTAGGTGAGCAGTTCTTC,CASSLLSGSVGEQFF
-,-,TRBJ2-7,13,TRBV28,TGTGCCAGCAGTTTATTAGGTTACGGAGAGCAGTACTTC,CASSLLGYGEQYF
-,-,TRBJ2-2,11,TRBV7-9,TGTGCCAGCAGCCAAGCCGGGGAGCTGTTTTTT,CASSQAGELFF
-,TRBD1,TRBJ2-5,13,TRBV29-1,TGCAGCGTTGAACACGGACAGGGGGAGACCCAGTACTTC,CSVEHGQGETQYF
-,-,TRBJ2-7,12,TRBV4-2,TGTGCCAGCAGCCAATGGGACTACGAGCAGTACTTC,CASSQWDYEQYF
-,-,TRBJ2-5,14,TRBV28,TGTGCCAGCAGTTCTGGGGGATTGGAAGAGACCCAGTACTTC,CASSSGGLEETQYF